These T cell receptor beta chains were read from a single sample in a study of control samples from healthy donors and cancer patients. Libraries were prepared by immunoSEQ multiplex PCR; TCRdb keeps only in-frame clonotypes and omits some of them. The sample has 90,000 to 150,000 clones; more than 70% are singletons. Sample: blood. These receptors all come from a man aged 40-49 years in good health. Each CDR3 is given with its conserved first and last residue. The D gene is left open where the match is weak. Some rows have no size entry. The others give once, few or many, or a class for an expanded clone.

j_call clone_size v_call d_call cdr3_nt cdr3_aa
TRBJ2-3 NA TRBV6-2/TRBV6-3 TRBD2 TGTGCCAGCAGCCGGGGGGAGAGCGGGGTGAACACAGATACGCAGTATTTT CASSRGESGVNTDTQYF
TRBJ2-6 NA TRBV4-1 NA TGCGCCAGCAGCCCATCCCAGGGCTCTGGGGCCAACGTCCTGACTTTC CASSPSQGSGANVLTF
TRBJ2-2 NA TRBV6-5 NA TGTGCCAGCAGTTACTGGGACGGGAACACCGGGGAGCTGTTTTTT CASSYWDGNTGELFF
TRBJ2-4 NA TRBV11-2 TRBD1 TGTGCCAGCACCCTGGACAGGGGGCTTAACATTCAGTACTTC CASTLDRGLNIQYF
TRBJ1-3 NA TRBV6-5 NA TGTGCCAGCAGTCCGTTCAACACCATATATTTT CASSPFNTIYF
TRBJ2-2 once TRBV2 NA TGTGCCAGCAGTGATTGGGGCAGGAACACCGGGGAGCTGTTTTTT CASSDWGRNTGELFF
TRBJ2-7 NA TRBV7-6 TRBD1 TGTGCCAGCGGGACAGTCCCCTACGAGCAGTACTTC CASGTVPYEQYF
TRBJ2-7 NA TRBV6-2/TRBV6-3 NA TGTACCAGCAGTTATTGGTCGATGAGCTCCTACGAGCAGTACTTC CTSSYWSMSSYEQYF
TRBJ1-2 NA TRBV24-1 NA TGTGCCACCAGTGATGGGTCCGGGAACTATGGCTACACCTTC CATSDGSGNYGYTF
TRBJ1-1 NA TRBV6-6 NA TGTGCCAGCAGTCTGGCAGGGAGGACTGAAGCTTTCTTT CASSLAGRTEAFF
TRBJ1-1 NA TRBV30 NA TGTGCCTGGAGTGTAACAAGTATGAACACTGAAGCTTTCTTT CAWSVTSMNTEAFF
TRBJ1-6 NA TRBV5-5 NA TGTGCCAGCAGTCCGTCCTGGGTGAATAATTCACCCCTCCACTTT CASSPSWVNNSPLHF
TRBJ1-1 NA TRBV18 NA TGTGCCAGCTCACCTCCGTCCCCAAAAACTGGTGAAGCTTTCTTT CASSPPSPKTGEAFF
TRBJ2-6 NA TRBV19 TRBD1 TGTGCCAGTAGTACACAGGGGTCGGGGGCCAACGTCCTGACTTTC CASSTQGSGANVLTF
TRBJ2-2 NA TRBV6-1 NA TGTGCCAGCAGTGAAGATTGGCATCCAAGGAGAAACACCGGGGAGCTGTTTTTT CASSEDWHPRRNTGELFF
TRBJ2-1 NA TRBV25-1 TRBD2 TGTGCCAGCAGTGAGGCTAGCGGGGGGGGTAATGAGCAGTTCTTC CASSEASGGGNEQFF
TRBJ2-7 NA TRBV5-1 NA TGCGCCAGCTCCCCCTCGGATAGGAGGTCAAACTACGAGCAGTACTTC CASSPSDRRSNYEQYF
TRBJ1-6 NA TRBV25-1 NA TGTGCCAGCAGTGGTGAGACAGGCGGATATTCACCCCTCCACTTT CASSGETGGYSPLHF
TRBJ1-1 NA TRBV28 NA TGTGCCAGCAGACACAGGGCTCGCCCCGGCACTGAAGCTTTCTTT CASRHRARPGTEAFF
TRBJ1-1 NA TRBV10-3 NA TGTGCCATCTGGGGGGGGGTTCAGAACACTGAAGCTTTCTTT CAIWGGVQNTEAFF
TRBJ2-3 NA TRBV5-1 TRBD2 TGCGCCAGCAGCTTGGCTCTGCGGGGGGTCACAGATACGCAGTATTTT CASSLALRGVTDTQYF
TRBJ1-1 NA TRBV18 NA TGTGCCAGCTCACCACGAGGGGGTCGGACTGAAGCTTTCTTT CASSPRGGRTEAFF
TRBJ2-6 NA TRBV7-9 TRBD1 TGTGCCAGCAGCTCCAGGGACAGGGGGCTTGGATCTGGGGCCAACGTCCTGACTTTC CASSSRDRGLGSGANVLTF
TRBJ1-2 NA TRBV29-1 NA TGCAGCGTTGATCTCCGGGGGGTTCGCTATGGCTACACCTTC CSVDLRGVRYGYTF
TRBJ2-3 NA TRBV10-2 TRBD2 TGCGCCAGCTATAAGAGCGGGGGAGATACGCAGTATTTT CASYKSGGDTQYF
TRBJ2-7 few TRBV2 NA TGTGCCAGCAGGGGAATTTCAACCTCCTACGAGCAGTACTTC CASRGISTSYEQYF
TRBJ1-3 NA TRBV13 NA TGTGCCAGCAGCTTAGGGCGGACTGGAAACACCATATATTTT CASSLGRTGNTIYF
TRBJ1-2 NA TRBV5-1 TRBD1 TGCGCCAGCAGCTTAGCCTGGACAGGGGGTGGTGGCTACACCTTC CASSLAWTGGGGYTF
TRBJ1-1 NA TRBV5-1 NA TGCGCCAGCAGCTTGGACCAACTTGCTGAAGCTTTCTTT CASSLDQLAEAFF
TRBJ2-7 once TRBV6-5 TRBD2 TGTGCCAGCAGCCGCGGGGGTACTCTTCTCGAGCAGTACTTC CASSRGGTLLEQYF
TRBJ2-3 NA TRBV18 TRBD1 TGTGCCAGCTCAAGAGGGGGCCCAGATACGCAGTATTTT CASSRGGPDTQYF
TRBJ2-3 NA TRBV3-1/TRBV3-2 NA TGTGCCAGCAGCCAAGACCCTGAAGAACGGAGCACAGATACGCAGTATTTT CASSQDPEERSTDTQYF
TRBJ2-1 NA TRBV11-3 TRBD2 TGTGCCAGCAGCTTAGAAGGGACTAGCCCCTACAATGAGCAGTTCTTC CASSLEGTSPYNEQFF
TRBJ2-3 few TRBV24-1 NA TGTGCCACCAGTGACCCCGGGACCTCGAGAGATACGCAGTATTTT CATSDPGTSRDTQYF
TRBJ1-2 NA TRBV21-1 NA TGTGCCAGCAGCAAATGGAGACAGGGCGCGGTCGACTATGGCTACACCTTC CASSKWRQGAVDYGYTF
TRBJ2-7 once TRBV5-1 NA TGCGCCAGCAGCCCGGACACCATTCGAGGCGAGCAGTACTTC CASSPDTIRGEQYF
TRBJ2-7 once TRBV28 TRBD1 TGTGCCAGCAGTCCCGGACAGGGGCGTATGTTCTTC CASSPGQGRMFF
TRBJ1-4 NA TRBV19 NA TGTGCCAGTAGTATCTCGGCACATGCAACTAATGAAAAACTGTTTTTT CASSISAHATNEKLFF
TRBJ2-7 NA TRBV4-2 TRBD2 TGTGCCAGCAGCCAAGAAGGGGCGGGGGGGCCGGACGAGCAGTACTTC CASSQEGAGGPDEQYF
TRBJ2-5 NA TRBV19 TRBD1 TGTGCCAGTGGTTCGTTCCGGGACAGACAAGAGACCCAGTACTTC CASGSFRDRQETQYF
TRBJ2-2 NA TRBV19 TRBD2 TGTGCCAGTAGACCCTCTAGCGGGGCGAACACCGGGGAGCTGTTTTTT CASRPSSGANTGELFF
TRBJ1-1 NA TRBV24-1 NA TGTGCCACCAGTCCTACTGAGGGAACTGAAGCTTTCTTT CATSPTEGTEAFF
TRBJ1-1 once TRBV2 NA TGTGCCAGCAGTGTAAAGGGAGACACTGAAGCTTTCTTT CASSVKGDTEAFF
TRBJ1-1 NA TRBV4-1 NA TGCGCCAGCAGCCAAGACGGACAGCTGAACACTGAAGCTTTCTTT CASSQDGQLNTEAFF
TRBJ2-1 NA TRBV7-3 TRBD1 TGTGCCAGCAGCTTAGGACAGGGCAATGAGCAGTTCTTC CASSLGQGNEQFF
TRBJ1-4 NA TRBV19 TRBD1 TGTGCCAGTAGTATCGGACAGGGGAAAGCAACTAATGAAAAACTGTTTTTT CASSIGQGKATNEKLFF
TRBJ2-7 NA TRBV18 NA TGTGCCAGCTCACCAGGCATTGACAGGACCTACGAGCAGTACTTC CASSPGIDRTYEQYF
TRBJ1-1 NA TRBV3-1/TRBV3-2 NA TGTGCCAGCAGCCAAGATCGGGTGGGTGAAGCTTTCTTT CASSQDRVGEAFF
TRBJ1-1 NA TRBV19 TRBD1 TGTGCCAGTAGTAGGTCTCGGACAGGCGACACTGAAGCTTTCTTT CASSRSRTGDTEAFF
TRBJ1-1 NA TRBV18 NA TGTGCCAGCTCGACAGTGAACACTGAAGCTTTCTTT CASSTVNTEAFF
TRBJ2-5 NA TRBV29-1 TRBD1 TGCAGCGTAACAGGGGCAGAGACCCAGTACTTC CSVTGAETQYF
TRBJ1-1 NA TRBV11-1 NA TGTGCCAGCAGCTTTCTTCGGGGGGCCCTGAACACTGAAGCTTTCTTT CASSFLRGALNTEAFF